The table lists the clone carrying this T cell receptor beta chain with many counts. No antigen is known for it. The data were obtained in a study of T cells after yellow fever vaccination. Study outcomes and limitations: CD4 and CD8 compartments shared a small share of clonotypes, likely from convergent recombination. Clones that expanded after primary vaccination mostly reappeared after the booster (just over 95% CD4, about 89% CD8).

CDR1 LGHNA and CDR2 YSLEER come from the germline V gene. The CDR3 totals 15 residues. Trimming took 1 base from V and 5 from J, leaving 12 bases between them. UMIs were added to TCR cDNA along with a universal primer site when it was made by 5'RACE template switching. MiXCR, run by TCRdb on the 5' RACE reads, gives a single entry per CDR3 protein. The top ten clones hold roughly 3.2% of a sample with about 220,000 distinct CDR3 sequences, approximately 3% of them seen once. Sequencing used CD4+ T cells sorted from PBMCs, obtained 10 days after the yellow fever booster vaccination. This rearrangement joins TRBV4-3 to TRBJ2-1; a weak D match, TRBD1 (6 bases). This TCR was recovered from a man aged 18 to 30 who received the YFV17D yellow fever vaccine. CDR3 in DNA: TGCGCCAGCAGCCAAGCAGAAGGGGGTCACAATGAGCAGTTCTTC. As protein: CASSQAEGGHNEQFF.